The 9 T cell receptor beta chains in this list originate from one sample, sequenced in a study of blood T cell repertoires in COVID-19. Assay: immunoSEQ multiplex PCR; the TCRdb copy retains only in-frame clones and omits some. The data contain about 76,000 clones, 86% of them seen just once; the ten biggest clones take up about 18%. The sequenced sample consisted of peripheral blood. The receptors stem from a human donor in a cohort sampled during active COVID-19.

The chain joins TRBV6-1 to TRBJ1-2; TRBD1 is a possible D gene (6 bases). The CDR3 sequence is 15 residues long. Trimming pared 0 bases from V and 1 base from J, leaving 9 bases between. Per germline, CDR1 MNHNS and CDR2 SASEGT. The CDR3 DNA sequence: TGTGCCAGCAGTGAAGCCAGGGGCGATAACTATGGCTACACCTTC. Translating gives CASSEARGDNYGYTF.

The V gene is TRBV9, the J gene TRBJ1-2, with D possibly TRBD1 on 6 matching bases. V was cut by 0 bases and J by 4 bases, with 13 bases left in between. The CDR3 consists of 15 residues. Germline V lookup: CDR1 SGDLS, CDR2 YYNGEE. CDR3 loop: CASSVGVGAGYGYTF. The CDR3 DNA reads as TGTGCCAGCAGCGTAGGAGTGGGGGCAGGCTATGGCTACACCTTC. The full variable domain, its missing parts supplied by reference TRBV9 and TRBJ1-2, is DSGVTQTPKHLITATGQRVTLRCSPRSGDLSVYWYQQSLDQGLQFLIQYYNGEERAKGNILERFSAQQFPDLHSELNLSSLELGDSALYFCASSVGVGAGYGYTFGSGTRLTVV.

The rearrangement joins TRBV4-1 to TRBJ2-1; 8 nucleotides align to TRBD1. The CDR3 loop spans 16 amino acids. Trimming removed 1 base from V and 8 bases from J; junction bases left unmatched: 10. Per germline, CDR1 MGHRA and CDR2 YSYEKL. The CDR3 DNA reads TGCGCCAGCAGCCAAGTGCCCCAGGGGGCTTGGGATGAGCAGTTCTTC. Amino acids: CASSQVPQGAWDEQFF.

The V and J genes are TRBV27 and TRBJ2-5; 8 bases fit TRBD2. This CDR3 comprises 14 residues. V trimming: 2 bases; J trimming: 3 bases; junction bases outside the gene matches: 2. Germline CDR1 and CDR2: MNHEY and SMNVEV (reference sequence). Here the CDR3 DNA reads TGTGCCAGCAGTTTAAGAGCGGGAGAAGAGACCCAGTACTTC. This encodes CASSLRAGEETQYF.

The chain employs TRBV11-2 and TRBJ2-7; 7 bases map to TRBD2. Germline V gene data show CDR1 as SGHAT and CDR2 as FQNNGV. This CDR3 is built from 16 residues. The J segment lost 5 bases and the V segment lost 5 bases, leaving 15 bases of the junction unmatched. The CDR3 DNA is TGTGCCAGCAGCCTCCTCCGGGGCGGGAGAATCAACGAGCAGTACTTC. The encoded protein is CASSLLRGGRINEQYF.

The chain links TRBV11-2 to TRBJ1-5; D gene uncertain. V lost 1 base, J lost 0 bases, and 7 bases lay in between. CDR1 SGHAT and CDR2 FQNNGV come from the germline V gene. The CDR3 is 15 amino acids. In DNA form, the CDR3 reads TGTGCCAGCAGCTTAGTATCGGTTAGCAATCAGCCCCAGCATTTT. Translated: CASSLVSVSNQPQHF.

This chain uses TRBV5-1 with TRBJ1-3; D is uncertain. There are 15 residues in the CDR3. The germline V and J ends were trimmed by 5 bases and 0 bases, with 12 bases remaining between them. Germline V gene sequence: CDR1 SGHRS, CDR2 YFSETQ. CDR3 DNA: TGCGCCAGCAGTTATGACACATACTCTGGAAACACCATATATTTT. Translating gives CASSYDTYSGNTIYF.

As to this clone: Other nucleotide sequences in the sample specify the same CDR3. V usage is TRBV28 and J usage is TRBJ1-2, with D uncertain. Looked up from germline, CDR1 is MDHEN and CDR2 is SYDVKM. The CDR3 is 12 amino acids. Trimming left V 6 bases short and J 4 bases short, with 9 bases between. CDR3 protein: CASSLRGYGYTF. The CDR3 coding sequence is TGTGCCAGCAGCTTGCGAGGCTATGGCTACACCTTC.

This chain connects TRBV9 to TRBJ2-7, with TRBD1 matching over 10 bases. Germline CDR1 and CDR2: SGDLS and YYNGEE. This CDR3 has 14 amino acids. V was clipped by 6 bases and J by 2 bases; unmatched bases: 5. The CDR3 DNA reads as TGTGCCAGCAACCGACAGGGGGCACCCTACGAGCAGTACTTC. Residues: CASNRQGAPYEQYF.